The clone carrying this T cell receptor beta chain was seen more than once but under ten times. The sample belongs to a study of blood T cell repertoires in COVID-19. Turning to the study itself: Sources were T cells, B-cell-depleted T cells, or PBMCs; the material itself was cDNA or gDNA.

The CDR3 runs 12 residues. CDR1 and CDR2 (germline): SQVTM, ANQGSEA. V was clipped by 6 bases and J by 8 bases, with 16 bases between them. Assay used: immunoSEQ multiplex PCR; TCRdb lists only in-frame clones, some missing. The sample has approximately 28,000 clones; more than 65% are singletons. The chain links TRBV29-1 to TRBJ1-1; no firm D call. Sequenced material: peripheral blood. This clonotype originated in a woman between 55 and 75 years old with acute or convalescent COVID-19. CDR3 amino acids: CSVSARGREAFF. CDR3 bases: TGCAGCGTATCGGCGAGAGGAAGGGAAGCTTTCTTT. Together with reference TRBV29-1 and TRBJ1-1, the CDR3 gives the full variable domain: SAVISQKPSRDICQRGTSLTIQCQVDSQVTMMFWYRQQPGQSLTLIATANQGSEATYESGFVIDKFPISRPNLTFSTLTVSNMSPEDSSIYLCSVSARGREAFFGQGTRLTVV.